This TCR beta chain was profiled in a study of cytomegalovirus exposure and HLA in healthy donors. Study-level information: Genotyping showed 75% to 90% of about 370 donors falling in the Caucasian-associated ancestry cluster.

PCR amplification relied on 60 Vbeta primers (plus 13 Jbeta primers). In the authors' workflow: In a later analysis, of some 80 million unique beta chains, around 11 million appeared in at least two donors. Only in-frame clones appear in the TCRdb table, and some are missing; sequencing was by immunoSEQ multiplex PCR. D and trimming come from the DNA, and the V and J calls and clone size come from that table. The sample consists of about 160,000 clones, roughly 65% of them appearing once. Turning to this clone: Antigen: not known.

Study observations and caveats: When analyzed later, a missense DCLRE1C variant was found to be linked to TCR beta V- and J-gene trimming. Reported performance of the classifier showed diagnosis of cytomegalovirus status with high specificity and sensitivity.

Germline V gene lookup returns CDR1 SGHRS and CDR2 YFSETQ. The CDR3 consists of 15 residues. The germline V and J ends were trimmed by 1 base and 3 bases, with 13 bases remaining between them. Sequenced input: PBMCs. V gene TRBV5-1 combines with J gene TRBJ2-5; D unclear. The clonotype was recovered from a man younger than 35 in good health and CMV-seropositive. The CDR3 region is CASSLSAGFEETQYF. The CDR3 nucleotides are TGCGCCAGCAGCTTGAGTGCAGGATTCGAAGAGACCCAGTACTTC. Combining the CDR3 with reference TRBV5-1 and TRBJ2-5 gives the whole variable domain KAGVTQTPRYLIKTRGQQVTLSCSPISGHRSVSWYQQTPGQGLQFLFEYFSETQRNKGNFPGRFSGRQFSNSRSEMNVSTLELGDSALYLCASSLSAGFEETQYFGPGTRLLVL.